The source of this TCR beta chain is a study of cytomegalovirus exposure and HLA in healthy donors. The study ran its PCR with 60 Vbeta and 13 Jbeta primers. This table comes from immunoSEQ multiplex PCR, and its TCRdb copy is limited to in-frame clones, with some not included. Among 250,000 to 350,000 clones listed, 86% were seen once. CDR1 is GTSNPN, CDR2 SVGIG, per germline (reference sequence). V dropped 1 base and J dropped 2; count of bases not matched to a gene: 11. The CDR3 consists of 16 residues. The genes are TRBV30 and TRBJ2-7; 7 nucleotides agree with TRBD2. The sequencing input was PBMCs. This clonotype originated in a middle-aged man in good health and CMV-seropositive. The CDR3 reads CAWSAWGRLAAYEQYF. The CDR3 DNA reads as TGTGCCTGGAGTGCCTGGGGGAGGCTAGCGGCCTACGAGCAGTACTTC.